The T cell receptor (beta chain) described here comes from a study of cytomegalovirus exposure and HLA in healthy donors. Whole-study results and caveats: The number of N-insertions in an Asian-associated ancestry cluster was reportedly below the 666-donor mean in a later analysis. V segments that were indistinguishable, TRBV6-2 and TRBV6-3 among them, were omitted from analysis.

These donors counted as nominally healthy when sampled, but unrecorded immune exposures were likely. Primers: 60 Vbeta forward and 13 Jbeta reverse. The table came from immunoSEQ multiplex PCR; TCRdb's copy has only in-frame clones and leaves some out. The sample carries roughly 130,000 clones, roughly four fifths recorded once. Details on this clone: Its antigen remains unidentified.

Germline loops: CDR1 SGHTA, CDR2 FQGTGA. The germline V and J ends were trimmed by 0 bases and 4 bases, with 9 bases remaining between them. CDR3 length: 14 amino acids. The sequence was obtained from a male donor in good health and CMV-seropositive. Sequencing was carried out using PBMCs. The rearrangement joins TRBV7-3 to TRBJ1-1; D gene unclear. CDR3 residues: CASSLTDWSTEAFF. The CDR3 DNA reads TGTGCCAGCAGCTTAACGGATTGGAGCACTGAAGCTTTCTTT. The complete variable domain, with remaining parts taken from reference TRBV7-3 and TRBJ1-1, reads GAGVSQTPSNKVTEKGKYVELRCDPISGHTALYWYRQSLGQGPEFLIYFQGTGAADDSGLPNDRFFAVRPEGSVSTLKIQRTERGDSAVYLCASSLTDWSTEAFFGQGTRLTVV.